A single sample is the source of the 11 T cell receptor beta chains below, sequenced in a study of identical twins. Via MiXCR, TCRdb re-called the 5' RACE reads, giving one row per CDR3 protein. The sample yields fewer than 350,000 distinct CDR3 sequences, roughly 8.6% seen once. The data were also submitted as part of a second study, on yellow fever vaccine responses in identical twins.

The sequencing input was memory (CD45RO+) T cells sorted from blood. The receptor set was obtained from a young woman in good health.

This clonotype has at least ten counts. The V gene is TRBV5-1, the J gene TRBJ1-2, with TRBD1 matching over 10 bases. CDR1 and CDR2 from the germline V gene are SGHRS and YFSETQ. The junction had 15 bases not matched to a gene; V was cut back by 0 bases and J by 4 bases. The CDR3 is 19 residues long. This CDR3 is CASSLASGTGASSSYGYTF. The CDR3 DNA sequence: TGCGCCAGCAGCTTGGCCTCCGGGACAGGGGCGTCGAGTAGCTATGGCTACACCTTC.

This clonotype was counted only a few times. The genes are TRBV7-2 and TRBJ2-7, with a possible D match to TRBD2 (5 bases). Per germline, CDR1 SGHTA and CDR2 FQGNSA. Trimming took 5 bases from V and 3 from J, leaving 14 bases between them. The CDR3 has 14 residues. CDR3 nucleotide sequence: TGTGCCAGCAGCCAGTGGAGCGGATTCTACGAGCAGTACTTC. This gives the protein CASSQWSGFYEQYF. Variable domain in full (rest from reference TRBV7-2 and TRBJ2-7): GAGVSQSPSNKVTEKGKDVELRCDPISGHTALYWYRQSLGQGLEFLIYFQGNSAPDKSGLPSDRFSAERTGGSVSTLTIQRTQQEDSAVYLCASSQWSGFYEQYFGPGTRLTVT.

The chain uses TRBV12-2 and TRBJ2-1; the table names TRBD2, a call not compared with the DNA. TRBV12-2 is a recognized pseudogene. The CDR3 totals 16 residues. This CDR3 reads CASRLAKTRPSNEQFF. The CDR3 bases are TGTGCAAGTCGCTTAGCTAAGACTAGACCTAGCAATGAGCAGTTCTTC.

There are many counts of this clonotype. The rearrangement uses TRBV6-5 and TRBJ1-1, with 9 bases matching TRBD1. CDR3 length: 15 amino acids. Losses at the gene ends were 0 bases for V and 5 bases for J; bases not matched to a gene: 4. Germline V gives CDR1 MNHEY, CDR2 SVGAGI. The CDR3 is CASSYSTGGGTEAFF. DNA for the CDR3: TGTGCCAGCAGTTACTCAACAGGGGGCGGAACTGAAGCTTTCTTT.

This clonotype was seen more than once but under ten times. This rearrangement joins TRBV6-2 or TRBV6-3 to TRBJ2-7, with TRBD1 matching 8 bases. CDR3 length: 14 amino acids. The germline gives CDR1 MNHEY, CDR2 SVGEGT. With V trimmed by 2 bases and J by 4 bases, 4 bases remained unmatched. As DNA, the CDR3 is TGTGCCAGCAGTTACGGGGACAGGAGGTACGAGCAGTACTTC. It translates to CASSYGDRRYEQYF.

The table lists this clonotype with many counts. The J gene is TRBJ2-5, the V gene TRBV7-9; possibly TRBD2 for D (6 bases). This CDR3 comprises 16 residues. Germline V gene sequence: CDR1 SEHNR, CDR2 FQNEAQ (reference sequence). V lost 0 bases to trimming and J lost 1 base, with 12 bases between them. CDR3 region: CASSLAPRTTQETQYF. The CDR3 DNA reads TGTGCCAGCAGCTTAGCCCCCCGGACTACCCAAGAGACCCAGTACTTC. Combining the CDR3 with reference TRBV7-9 and TRBJ2-5 gives the whole variable domain DTGVSQNPRHKITKRGQNVTFRCDPISEHNRLYWYRQTLGQGPEFLTYFQNEAQLEKSRLLSDRFSAERPKGSFSTLEIQRTEQGDSAMYLCASSLAPRTTQETQYFGPGTRLLVL.

This clonotype was counted many times. The genes are TRBV9 and TRBJ2-1; 8 nucleotides agree with TRBD1. The CDR3 totals 16 residues. Germline assignment: CDR1 SGDLS and CDR2 YYNGEE. The trim removed 0 bases at V and 9 bases at J, leaving 11 bases unmatched. The CDR3 reads CASSVGSLQDRVEQFF. CDR3 DNA: TGTGCCAGCAGCGTAGGTTCCCTCCAGGACAGGGTTGAGCAGTTCTTC.

This clonotype has just a few counts. J is TRBJ2-7 and V is TRBV9, with 14 bases lining up with TRBD2. Germline trimming cut 2 bases from V and 6 bases from J; bases unmatched to any gene: 7. The CDR3 has 16 amino acids. Germline lookup yields CDR1 SGDLS and CDR2 YYNGEE. The CDR3 DNA is TGTGCCAGCAGCGTGGGACTAGCGGGAGATGAGGGCGAGCAGTACTTC. This gives the protein CASSVGLAGDEGEQYF.

This clonotype occurred a few times. This chain uses TRBV12-3 or TRBV12-4 with TRBJ1-2; D is ambiguous. Trimming removed 5 bases at V and 8 bases at J, with 12 bases between. The CDR3 contains 12 residues. The CDR3 DNA sequence: TGTGCCAGCAGTCCCATCGTCGGGGGCTACACCTTC. Protein product: CASSPIVGGYTF.

The chain uses TRBV7-2 and TRBJ2-7, with unresolved D. V lost 5 bases, J lost 1 base, and 12 bases lay in between. The CDR3 loop spans 14 amino acids. The V gene's germline CDR1 is SGHTA and CDR2 FQGNSA. CDR3 sequence: CASSVNWGSYEQYF. CDR3 in DNA: TGTGCCAGCAGCGTAAATTGGGGATCCTACGAGCAGTACTTC.

This clonotype has a handful of counts. The J gene is TRBJ1-2, the V gene TRBV28; 7 nucleotides line up with TRBD1. J gave up 5 bases and V 5 bases, and 11 bases lay outside the gene matches. This CDR3 comprises 15 residues. Germline CDR1 reads MDHEN; CDR2 reads SYDVKM. The CDR3 spells CASSPGQAYGYGYTF. In nucleotides, the CDR3 is TGTGCCAGCAGTCCTGGACAGGCCTATGGTTATGGCTACACCTTC.